This TCR beta chain derives from a study of T cell repertoires in cytomegalovirus infection. On the study more broadly: Selection of CMV epitopes for the study included recently identified HLA-C-restricted and well-studied HLA-B-restricted ones. Public TCR beta signature analysis indicated the presence of both CMV infection and matching HLA type.

This CDR3 region has 17 residues. V lost 3 bases to trimming and J lost 0 bases, with 12 bases between them. This clonotype has a count of ten or more. The antigen remains unidentified. Overall study results and limits: Predominance within the ex vivo response was attributable to HLA-C-restricted CMV-specific TCR beta clonotypes. Carriers of CMV plus the relevant HLA were identified by cumulative public TCR beta family frequency.

Each CDR3 protein gets one entry after TCRdb re-called the reads with MiXCR. The sample yields roughly 990,000 distinct CDR3 sequences, roughly 30% seen once. V usage is TRBV12-3 or TRBV12-4 and J usage is TRBJ1-6; D call uncertain. Source: cultured CD8+ T cells from PBMCs, taken from culture after CMV antigen stimulation. The TCR originated in a human donor in good health (CMV status not recorded). Some clones in this sample may be carry-over from other donors' samples. The CDR3 here is CASSFMTASSYNSPLHF. CDR3 nucleotides: TGTGCCAGCAGTTTTATGACGGCGAGCTCCTATAATTCACCCCTCCACTTT.